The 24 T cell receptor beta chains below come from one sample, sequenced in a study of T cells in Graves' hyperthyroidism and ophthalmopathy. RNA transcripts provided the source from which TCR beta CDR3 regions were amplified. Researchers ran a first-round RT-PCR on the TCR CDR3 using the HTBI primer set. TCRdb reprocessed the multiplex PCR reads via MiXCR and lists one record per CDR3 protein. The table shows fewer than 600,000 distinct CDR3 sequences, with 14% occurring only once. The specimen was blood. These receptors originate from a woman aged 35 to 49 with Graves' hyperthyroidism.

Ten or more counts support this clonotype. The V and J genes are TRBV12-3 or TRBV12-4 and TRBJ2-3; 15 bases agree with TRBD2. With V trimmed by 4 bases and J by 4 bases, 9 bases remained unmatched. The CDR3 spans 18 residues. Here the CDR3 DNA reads TGTGCCAGCAGTTCTCGGACTAGCGGGAGGGCCCCCCCAGATACGCAGTATTTT. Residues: CASSSRTSGRAPPDTQYF.

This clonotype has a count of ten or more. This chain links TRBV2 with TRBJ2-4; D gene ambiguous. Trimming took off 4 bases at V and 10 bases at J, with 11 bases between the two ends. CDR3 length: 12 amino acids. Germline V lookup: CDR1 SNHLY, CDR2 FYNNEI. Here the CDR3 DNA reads TGTGCCAGCAGTGTCGGAAAAGATATTCAGTACTTC. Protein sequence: CASSVGKDIQYF.

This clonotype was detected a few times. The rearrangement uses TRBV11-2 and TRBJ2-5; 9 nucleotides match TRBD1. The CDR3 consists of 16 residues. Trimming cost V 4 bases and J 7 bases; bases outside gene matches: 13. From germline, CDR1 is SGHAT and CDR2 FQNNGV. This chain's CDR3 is CASSSGDRGGGWTQYF. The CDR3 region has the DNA TGTGCCAGCAGCTCCGGAGACAGGGGGGGAGGTTGGACCCAGTACTTC.

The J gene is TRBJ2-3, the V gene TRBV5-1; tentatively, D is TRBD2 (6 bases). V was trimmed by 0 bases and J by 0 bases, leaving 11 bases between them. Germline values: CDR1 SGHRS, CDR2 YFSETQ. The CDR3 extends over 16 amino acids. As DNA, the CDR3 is TGCGCCAGCAGCTTGGATGGTAGCGGTAGCACAGATACGCAGTATTTT. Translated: CASSLDGSGSTDTQYF.

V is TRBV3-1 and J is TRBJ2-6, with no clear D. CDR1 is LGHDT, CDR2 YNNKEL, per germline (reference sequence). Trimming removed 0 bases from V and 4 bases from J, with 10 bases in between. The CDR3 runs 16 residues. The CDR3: CASSQERFFGANVLTF. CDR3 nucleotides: TGTGCCAGCAGCCAAGAAAGGTTTTTCGGGGCCAACGTCCTGACTTTC.

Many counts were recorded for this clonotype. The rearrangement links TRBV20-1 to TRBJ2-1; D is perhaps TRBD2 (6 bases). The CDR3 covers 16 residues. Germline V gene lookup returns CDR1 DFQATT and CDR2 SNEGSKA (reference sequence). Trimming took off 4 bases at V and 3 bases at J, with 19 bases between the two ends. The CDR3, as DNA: TGCAGTGCTAAAGTCCATGTTAGCGGCATCTACAATGAGCAGTTCTTC. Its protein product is CSAKVHVSGIYNEQFF.

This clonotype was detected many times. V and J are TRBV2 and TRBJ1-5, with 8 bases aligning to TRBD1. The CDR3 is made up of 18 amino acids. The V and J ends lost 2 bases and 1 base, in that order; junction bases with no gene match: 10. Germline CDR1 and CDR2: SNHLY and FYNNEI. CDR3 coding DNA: TGTGCCAGCAGTGAATTCATGGACAGGGTGGGGAGCAATCAGCCCCAGCATTTT. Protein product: CASSEFMDRVGSNQPQHF.

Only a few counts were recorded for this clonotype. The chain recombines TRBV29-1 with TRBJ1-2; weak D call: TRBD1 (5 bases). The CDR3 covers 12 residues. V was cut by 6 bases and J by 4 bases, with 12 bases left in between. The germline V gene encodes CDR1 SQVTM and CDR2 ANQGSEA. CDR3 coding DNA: TGCAGCGTCGCGACAGACGTCTATGGCTACACCTTC. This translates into CSVATDVYGYTF.

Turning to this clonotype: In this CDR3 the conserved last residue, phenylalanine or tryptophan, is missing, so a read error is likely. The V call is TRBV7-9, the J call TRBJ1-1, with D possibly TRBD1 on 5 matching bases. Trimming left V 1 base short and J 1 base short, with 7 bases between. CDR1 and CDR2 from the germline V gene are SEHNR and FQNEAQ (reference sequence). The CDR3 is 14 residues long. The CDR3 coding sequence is TGTGCCAGCAGCTTAGATCAGGGGAACACTGAAGCTTTCTTG. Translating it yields CASSLDQGNTEAFL.

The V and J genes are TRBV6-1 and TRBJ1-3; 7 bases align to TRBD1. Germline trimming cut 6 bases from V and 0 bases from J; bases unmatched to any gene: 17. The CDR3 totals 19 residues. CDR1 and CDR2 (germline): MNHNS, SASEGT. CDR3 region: CASSLTGTERTYSGNTIYF. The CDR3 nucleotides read TGTGCCAGCAGCCTTACCGGGACAGAGAGAACATACTCTGGAAACACCATATATTTT.

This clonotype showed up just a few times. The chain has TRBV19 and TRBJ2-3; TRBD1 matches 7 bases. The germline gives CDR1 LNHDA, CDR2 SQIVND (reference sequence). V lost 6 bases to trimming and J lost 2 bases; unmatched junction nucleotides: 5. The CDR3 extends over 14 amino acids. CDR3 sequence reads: CASSRDSPTDTQYF. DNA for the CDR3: TGTGCCAGTAGCCGGGACAGTCCCACAGATACGCAGTATTTT.

CDR3 loop: CATSDLGQGSETQYF. CDR3 DNA sequence: TGTGCCACCAGTGATTTGGGACAGGGGTCAGAGACCCAGTACTTC. J is TRBJ2-5 and V is TRBV24-1; 9 positions match TRBD1. The V and J ends lost 0 bases and 4 bases, in that order; junction bases with no gene match: 2. The CDR3 length is 15 residues. Germline V lookup: CDR1 KGHDR, CDR2 SFDVKD.

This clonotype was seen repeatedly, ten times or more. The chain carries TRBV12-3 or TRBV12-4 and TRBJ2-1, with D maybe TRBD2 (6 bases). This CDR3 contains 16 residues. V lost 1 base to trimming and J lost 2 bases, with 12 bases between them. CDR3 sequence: CASSLVLAKAYNEQFF. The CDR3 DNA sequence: TGTGCCAGCAGTTTAGTTCTAGCGAAGGCCTACAATGAGCAGTTCTTC.

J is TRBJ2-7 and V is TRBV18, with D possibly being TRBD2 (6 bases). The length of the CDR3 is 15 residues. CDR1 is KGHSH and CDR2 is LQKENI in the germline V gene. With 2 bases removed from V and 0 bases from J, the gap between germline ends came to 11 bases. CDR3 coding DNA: TGTGCCAGCTCACCAATAGCGGCTAGCTCCTACGAGCAGTACTTC. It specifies CASSPIAASSYEQYF.

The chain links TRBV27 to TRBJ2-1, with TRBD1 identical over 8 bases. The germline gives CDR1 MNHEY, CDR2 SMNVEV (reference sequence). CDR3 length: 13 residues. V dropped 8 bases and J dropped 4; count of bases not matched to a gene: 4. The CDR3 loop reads CASRQGRYNEQFF. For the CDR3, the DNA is TGTGCCAGCCGACAGGGGCGATACAATGAGCAGTTCTTC.

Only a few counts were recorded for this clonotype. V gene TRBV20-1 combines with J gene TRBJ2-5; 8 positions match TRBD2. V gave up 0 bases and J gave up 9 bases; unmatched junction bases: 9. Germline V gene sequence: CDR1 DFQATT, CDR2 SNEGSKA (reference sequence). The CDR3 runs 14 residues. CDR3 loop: CSAREAAGERAQYF. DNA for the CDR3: TGCAGTGCTAGAGAAGCAGCGGGAGAAAGGGCCCAGTACTTC.

The CDR3 sequence is CASSLGGFVDTQYF. The CDR3 DNA reads as TGTGCCAGCAGTTTGGGCGGATTCGTAGATACGCAGTATTTT. The V call is TRBV27, the J call TRBJ2-3, with D hard to call. In germline, CDR1 is MNHEY, CDR2 SMNVEV (reference sequence). V lost 3 bases, J lost 5 bases, and 12 bases lay in between. The CDR3 runs 14 residues.

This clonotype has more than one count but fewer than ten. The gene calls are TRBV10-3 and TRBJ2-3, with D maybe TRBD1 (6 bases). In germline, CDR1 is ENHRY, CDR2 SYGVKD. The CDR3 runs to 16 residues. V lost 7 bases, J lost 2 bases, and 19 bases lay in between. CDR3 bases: TGTGCCATCAACGAACGACGGACAGCAAACACAGATACGCAGTATTTT. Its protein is CAINERRTANTDTQYF.

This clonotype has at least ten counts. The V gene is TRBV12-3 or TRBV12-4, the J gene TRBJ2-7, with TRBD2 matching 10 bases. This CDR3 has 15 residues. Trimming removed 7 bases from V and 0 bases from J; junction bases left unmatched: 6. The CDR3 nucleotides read TGTGCCAGCACCGAAGCGGGGGGGCTCTCCTACGAGCAGTACTTC. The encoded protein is CASTEAGGLSYEQYF.

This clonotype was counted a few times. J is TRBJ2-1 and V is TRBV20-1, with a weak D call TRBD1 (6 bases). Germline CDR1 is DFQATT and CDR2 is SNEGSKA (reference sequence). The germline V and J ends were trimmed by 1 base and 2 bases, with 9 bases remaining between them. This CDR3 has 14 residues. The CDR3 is CSARVGTPYNEQFF. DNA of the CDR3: TGCAGTGCTAGAGTGGGGACACCCTACAATGAGCAGTTCTTC.

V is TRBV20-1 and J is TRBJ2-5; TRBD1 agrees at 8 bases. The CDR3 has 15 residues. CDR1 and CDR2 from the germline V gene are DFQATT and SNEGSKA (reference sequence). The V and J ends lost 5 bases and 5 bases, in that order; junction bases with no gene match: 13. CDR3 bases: TGCAGTGCTCTCGAAGACAGGGGCTGGGGGGAGACCCAGTACTTC. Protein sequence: CSALEDRGWGETQYF.

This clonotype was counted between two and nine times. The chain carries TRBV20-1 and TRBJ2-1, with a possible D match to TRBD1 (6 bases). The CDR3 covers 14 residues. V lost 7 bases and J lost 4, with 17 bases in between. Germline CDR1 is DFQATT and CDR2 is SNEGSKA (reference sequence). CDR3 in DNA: TGCAGTGTAAGAGGGACATCTCATTACAATGAGCAGTTCTTC. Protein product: CSVRGTSHYNEQFF.

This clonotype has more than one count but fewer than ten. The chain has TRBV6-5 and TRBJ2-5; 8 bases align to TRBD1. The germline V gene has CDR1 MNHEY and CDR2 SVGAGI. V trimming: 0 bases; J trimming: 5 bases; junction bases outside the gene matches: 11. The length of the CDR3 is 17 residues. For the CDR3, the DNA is TGTGCCAGCAGTTACTCGGGACAGGCGCTTAGGGGTGAGACCCAGTACTTC. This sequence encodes CASSYSGQALRGETQYF.

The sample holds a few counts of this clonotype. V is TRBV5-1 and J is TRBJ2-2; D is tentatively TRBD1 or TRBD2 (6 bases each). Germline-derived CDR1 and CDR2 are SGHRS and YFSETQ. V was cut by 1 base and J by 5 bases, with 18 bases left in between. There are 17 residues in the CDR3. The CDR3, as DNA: TGCGCCAGCAGCTTGACGCTCACGGGGGCGAGGACCGGGGAGCTGTTTTTT. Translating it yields CASSLTLTGARTGELFF.